A single sample is the source of the 4 T cell receptor beta chains below, sequenced in a study of T-cell memory formation after mild COVID-19. One entry per CDR3 protein, called by TCRdb with MiXCR from the 5' RACE reads. The sample includes under 110,000 distinct CDR3 sequences, more than 15% seen only once; the top ten take 25% to 30%. Sequenced: PBMCs or a T cell subset sorted from them (not recorded which). The origin of the receptors is an adult woman who had mild COVID-19 (a few samples of this study predate the infection). Cell type and time point are not known.

This clonotype was picked up many times. V usage is TRBV12-3 or TRBV12-4 and J usage is TRBJ2-5; D unclear. CDR3 size: 11 residues. Deletions cut 4 bases from V and 5 bases from J, with 5 bases between. This chain's CDR3 is CASSSEETQYF. The CDR3 nucleotides read TGTGCCAGCAGTTCGGAGGAGACCCAGTACTTC.

This clonotype was recorded a few times. V gene TRBV4-2 combines with J gene TRBJ2-6, with 7 nucleotides matching TRBD1. The CDR3 contains 16 residues. Unmatched junction bases numbered 5, after V lost 4 bases and J lost 2 bases. Germline CDR1 reads LGHNA; CDR2 reads YNFKEQ. The CDR3 sequence is CASSPTTGTGANVLTF. CDR3 nucleotides: TGTGCCAGCAGCCCGACGACAGGGACTGGGGCCAACGTCCTGACTTTC.

This clonotype was found many times. The chain links TRBV6-5 to TRBJ2-7, with D unclear. The CDR3 loop spans 12 amino acids. Germline CDR1 and CDR2: MNHEY and SVGAGI. Trimming took off 0 bases at V and 0 bases at J, with 0 bases between the two ends. CDR3 sequence: CASSYSSYEQYF. In nucleotides, the CDR3 is TGTGCCAGCAGTTACTCCTCCTACGAGCAGTACTTC.

This chain links TRBV29-1 with TRBJ2-1; D may be TRBD1 (7 bases). The CDR3 is 14 amino acids. Trimming took off 6 bases at V and 0 bases at J, with 12 bases between the two ends. Germline loops: CDR1 SQVTM, CDR2 ANQGSEA. The CDR3 loop is CSVTGDSSYNEQFF. In nucleotides, the CDR3 is TGCAGCGTGACGGGGGACAGCTCCTACAATGAGCAGTTCTTC.